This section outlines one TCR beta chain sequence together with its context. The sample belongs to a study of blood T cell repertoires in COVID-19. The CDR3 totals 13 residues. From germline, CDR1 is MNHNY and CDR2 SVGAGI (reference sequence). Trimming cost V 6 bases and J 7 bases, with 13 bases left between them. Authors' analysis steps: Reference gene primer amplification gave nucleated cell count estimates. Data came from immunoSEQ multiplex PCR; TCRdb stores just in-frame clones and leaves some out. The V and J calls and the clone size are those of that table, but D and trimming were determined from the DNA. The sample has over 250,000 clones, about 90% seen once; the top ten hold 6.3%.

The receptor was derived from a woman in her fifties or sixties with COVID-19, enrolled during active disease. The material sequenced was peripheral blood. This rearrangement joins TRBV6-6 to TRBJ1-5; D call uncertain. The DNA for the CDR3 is TGTGCCAGCAGGGCCGGTGACGGGCAGCCCCAGCATTTT. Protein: CASRAGDGQPQHF.